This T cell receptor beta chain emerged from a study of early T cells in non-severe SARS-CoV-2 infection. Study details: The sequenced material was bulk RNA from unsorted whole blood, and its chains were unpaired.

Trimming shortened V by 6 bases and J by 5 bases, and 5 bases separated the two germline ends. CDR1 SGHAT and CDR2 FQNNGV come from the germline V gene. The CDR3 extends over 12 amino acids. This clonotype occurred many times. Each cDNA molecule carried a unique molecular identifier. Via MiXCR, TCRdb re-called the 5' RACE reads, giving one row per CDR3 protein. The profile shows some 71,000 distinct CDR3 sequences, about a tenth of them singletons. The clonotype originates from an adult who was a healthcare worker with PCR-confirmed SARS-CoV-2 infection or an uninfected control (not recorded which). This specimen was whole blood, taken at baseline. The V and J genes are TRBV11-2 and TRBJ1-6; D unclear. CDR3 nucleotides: TGTGCCAGCAGGACGAATAATTCACCCCTCCACTTT. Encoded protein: CASRTNNSPLHF.